This T cell receptor (beta chain) was recovered during a study of technical replicates of blood from several donors. The assay was immunoSEQ multiplex PCR, and TCRdb's table has in-frame clones only and misses some. The table shows 75,000 to 90,000 clones, with 96% occurring only once. This TCR derives from a human donor in good health. What was sequenced was T cells isolated from PBMCs.

The CDR3: CASSRSGSHLPNEQFF. DNA of the CDR3: TGTGCCAGCAGCCGTTCCGGGTCACACCTACCCAATGAGCAGTTCTTC. This chain uses TRBV14 with TRBJ2-1; D uncertain. This CDR3 region has 16 residues. Germline loops: CDR1 SGHDN, CDR2 FVKESK. V shed 4 bases and J shed 6 bases, with 19 bases lying between them.